The present T cell receptor beta chain was sequenced within a study of blood T cell repertoires in COVID-19. Study context: Sample material is recorded as cDNA or gDNA derived from T cells, B-cell-depleted T cells, or PBMCs.

The CDR3 has 14 residues. The V and J ends lost 8 bases and 4 bases respectively, with 17 bases between them. Germline V gene lookup returns CDR1 MDHEN and CDR2 SYDVKM. Source study methods: Estimated nucleated cell counts came from reference gene primer amplification. The assay was immunoSEQ multiplex PCR, and TCRdb's table has in-frame clones only and misses some. V and J calls plus clone size are reproduced from that table; the DNA served to infer D and trimming. The table lists approximately 200,000 clones, roughly 90% of them singletons. The clonotype comes from a man in his forties with active or convalescent COVID-19. This chain joins TRBV28 and TRBJ1-2; the D gene is possibly TRBD1 (6 bases). The sequenced sample consisted of peripheral blood. The DNA of the CDR3 is TGTGCCAGCCGCGAGTGGGGGGGGCCCTATGGCTACACCTTC. Translation gives CASREWGGPYGYTF.